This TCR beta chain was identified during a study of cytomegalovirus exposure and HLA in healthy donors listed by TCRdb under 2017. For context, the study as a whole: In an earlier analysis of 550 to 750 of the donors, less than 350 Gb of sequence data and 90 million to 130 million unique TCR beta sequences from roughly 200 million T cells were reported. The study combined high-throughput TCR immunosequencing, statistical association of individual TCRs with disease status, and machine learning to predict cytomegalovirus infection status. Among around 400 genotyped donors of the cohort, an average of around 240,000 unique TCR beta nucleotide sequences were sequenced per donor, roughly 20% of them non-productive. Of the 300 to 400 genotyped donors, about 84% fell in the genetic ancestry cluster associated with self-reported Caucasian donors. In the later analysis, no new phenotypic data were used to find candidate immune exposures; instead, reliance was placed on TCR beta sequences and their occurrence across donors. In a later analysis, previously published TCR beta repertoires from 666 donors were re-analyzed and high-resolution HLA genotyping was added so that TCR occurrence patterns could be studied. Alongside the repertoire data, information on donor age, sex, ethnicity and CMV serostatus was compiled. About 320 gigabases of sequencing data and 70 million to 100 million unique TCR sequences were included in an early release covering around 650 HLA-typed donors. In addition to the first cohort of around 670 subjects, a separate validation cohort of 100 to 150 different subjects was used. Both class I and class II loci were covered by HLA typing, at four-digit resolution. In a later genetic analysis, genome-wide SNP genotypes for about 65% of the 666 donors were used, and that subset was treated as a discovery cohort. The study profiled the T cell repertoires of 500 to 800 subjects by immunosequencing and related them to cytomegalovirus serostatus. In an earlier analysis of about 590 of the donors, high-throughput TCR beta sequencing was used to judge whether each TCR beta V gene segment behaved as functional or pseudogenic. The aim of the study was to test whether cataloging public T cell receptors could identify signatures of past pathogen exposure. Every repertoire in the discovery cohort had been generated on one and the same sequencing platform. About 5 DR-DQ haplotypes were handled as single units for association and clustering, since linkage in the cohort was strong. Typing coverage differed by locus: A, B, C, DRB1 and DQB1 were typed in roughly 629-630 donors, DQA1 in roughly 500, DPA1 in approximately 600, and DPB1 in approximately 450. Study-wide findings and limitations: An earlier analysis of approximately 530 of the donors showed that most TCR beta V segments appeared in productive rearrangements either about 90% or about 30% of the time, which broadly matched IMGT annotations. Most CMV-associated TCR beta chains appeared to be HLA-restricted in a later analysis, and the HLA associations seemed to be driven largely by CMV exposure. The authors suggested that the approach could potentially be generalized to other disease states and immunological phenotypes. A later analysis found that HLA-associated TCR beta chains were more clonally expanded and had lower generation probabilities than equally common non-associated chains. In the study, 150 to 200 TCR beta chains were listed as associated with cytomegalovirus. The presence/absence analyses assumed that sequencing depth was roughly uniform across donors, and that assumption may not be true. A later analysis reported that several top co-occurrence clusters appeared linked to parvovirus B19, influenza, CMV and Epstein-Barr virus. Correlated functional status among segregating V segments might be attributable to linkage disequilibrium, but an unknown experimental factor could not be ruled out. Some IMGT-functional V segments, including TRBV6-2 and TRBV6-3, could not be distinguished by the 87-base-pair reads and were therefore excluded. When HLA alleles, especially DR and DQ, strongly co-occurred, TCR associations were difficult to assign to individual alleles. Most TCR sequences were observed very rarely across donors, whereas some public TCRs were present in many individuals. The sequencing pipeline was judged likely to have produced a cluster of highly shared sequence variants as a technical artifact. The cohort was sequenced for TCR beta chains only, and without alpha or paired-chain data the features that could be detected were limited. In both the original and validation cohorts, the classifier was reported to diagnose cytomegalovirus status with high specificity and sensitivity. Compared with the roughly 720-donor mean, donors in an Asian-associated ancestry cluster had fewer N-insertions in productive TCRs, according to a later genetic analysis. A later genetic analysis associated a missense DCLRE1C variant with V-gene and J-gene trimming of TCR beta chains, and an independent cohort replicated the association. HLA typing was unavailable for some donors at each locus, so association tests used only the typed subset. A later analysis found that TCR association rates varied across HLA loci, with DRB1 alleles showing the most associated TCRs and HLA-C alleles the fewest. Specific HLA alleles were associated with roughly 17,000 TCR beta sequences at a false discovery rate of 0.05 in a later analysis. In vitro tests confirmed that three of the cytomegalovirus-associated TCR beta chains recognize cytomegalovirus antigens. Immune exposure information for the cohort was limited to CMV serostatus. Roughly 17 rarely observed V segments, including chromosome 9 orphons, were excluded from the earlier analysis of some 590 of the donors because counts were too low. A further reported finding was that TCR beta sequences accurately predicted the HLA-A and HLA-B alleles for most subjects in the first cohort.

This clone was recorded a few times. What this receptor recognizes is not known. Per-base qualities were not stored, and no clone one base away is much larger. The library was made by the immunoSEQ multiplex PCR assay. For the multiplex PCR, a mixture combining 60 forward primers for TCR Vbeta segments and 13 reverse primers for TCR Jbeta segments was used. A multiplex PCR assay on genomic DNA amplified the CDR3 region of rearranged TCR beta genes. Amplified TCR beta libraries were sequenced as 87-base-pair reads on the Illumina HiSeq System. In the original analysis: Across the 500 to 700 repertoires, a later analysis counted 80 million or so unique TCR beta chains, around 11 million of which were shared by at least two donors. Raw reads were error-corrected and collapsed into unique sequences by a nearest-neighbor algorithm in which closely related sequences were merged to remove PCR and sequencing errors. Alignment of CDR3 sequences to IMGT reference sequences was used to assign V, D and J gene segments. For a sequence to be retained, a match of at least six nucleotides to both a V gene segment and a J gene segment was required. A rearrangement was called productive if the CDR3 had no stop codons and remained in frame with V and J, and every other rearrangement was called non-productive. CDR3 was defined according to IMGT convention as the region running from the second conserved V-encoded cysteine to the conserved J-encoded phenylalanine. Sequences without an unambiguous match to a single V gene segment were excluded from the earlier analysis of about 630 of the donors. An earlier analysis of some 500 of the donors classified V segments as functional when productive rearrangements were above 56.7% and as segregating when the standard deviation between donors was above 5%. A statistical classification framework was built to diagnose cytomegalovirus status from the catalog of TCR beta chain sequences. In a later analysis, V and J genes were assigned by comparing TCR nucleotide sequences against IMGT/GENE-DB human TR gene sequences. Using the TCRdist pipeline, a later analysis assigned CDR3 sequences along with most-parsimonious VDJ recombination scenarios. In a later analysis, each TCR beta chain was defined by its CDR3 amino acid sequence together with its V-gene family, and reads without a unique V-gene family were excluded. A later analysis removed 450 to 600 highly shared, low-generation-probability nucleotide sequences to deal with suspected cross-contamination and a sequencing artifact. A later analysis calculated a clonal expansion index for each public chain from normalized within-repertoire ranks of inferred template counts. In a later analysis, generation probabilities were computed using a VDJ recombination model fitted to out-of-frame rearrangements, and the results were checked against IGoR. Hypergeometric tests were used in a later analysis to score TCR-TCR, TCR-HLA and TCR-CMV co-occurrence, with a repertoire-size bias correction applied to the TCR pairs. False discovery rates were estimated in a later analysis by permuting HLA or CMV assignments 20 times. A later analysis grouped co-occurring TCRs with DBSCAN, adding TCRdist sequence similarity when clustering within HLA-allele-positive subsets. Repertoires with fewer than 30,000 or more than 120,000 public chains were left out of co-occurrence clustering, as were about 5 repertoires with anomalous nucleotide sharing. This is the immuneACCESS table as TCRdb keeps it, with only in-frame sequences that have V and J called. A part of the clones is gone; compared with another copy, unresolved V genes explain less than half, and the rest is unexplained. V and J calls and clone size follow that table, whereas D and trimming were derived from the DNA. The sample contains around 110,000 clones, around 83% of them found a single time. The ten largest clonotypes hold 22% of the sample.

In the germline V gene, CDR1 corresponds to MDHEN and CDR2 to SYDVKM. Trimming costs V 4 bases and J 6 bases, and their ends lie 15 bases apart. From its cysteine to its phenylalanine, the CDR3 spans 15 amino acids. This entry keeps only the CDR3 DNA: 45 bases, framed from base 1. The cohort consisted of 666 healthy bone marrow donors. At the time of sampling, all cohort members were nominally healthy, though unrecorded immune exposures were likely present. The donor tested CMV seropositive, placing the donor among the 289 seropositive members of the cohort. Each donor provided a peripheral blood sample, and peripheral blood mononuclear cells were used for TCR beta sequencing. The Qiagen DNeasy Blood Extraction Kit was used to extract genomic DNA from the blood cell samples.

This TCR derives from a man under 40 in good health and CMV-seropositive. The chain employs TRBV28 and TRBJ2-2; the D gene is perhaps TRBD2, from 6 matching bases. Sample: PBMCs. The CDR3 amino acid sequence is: CASSSSGGPPGELFF. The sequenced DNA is TGTGCCAGCAGTTCCTCAGGAGGGCCCCCCGGGGAGCTGTTTTTT.